A selection of T cell receptor beta chains follows, all from one sample in a study of control samples from healthy donors and cancer patients. TCRdb keeps only in-frame clones here, not all; method: immunoSEQ multiplex PCR. The sample has about 150,000 clones, around 95% seen once. Sequenced sample: blood. The receptors stem from a man aged 40-55 years in good health. Each CDR3 is given without its conserved first and last residue. D genes are given only for firm matches. Not every row has a clone size; where given, it reads once, few, many or a size class.

clone_size,d_call,v_call,j_call,cdr3_aa
-,-,TRBV23-1,TRBJ2-7,ASRPLIPGHEQY
-,-,TRBV28,TRBJ1-6,ASSPAGLTNSPLH
once,-,TRBV7-2,TRBJ2-2,ASSLKQANTGELF
-,-,TRBV4-2,TRBJ1-2,ASSQDPATYGYT
-,-,TRBV25-1,TRBJ2-2,ASREGQNTGELF
-,TRBD2,TRBV6-5,TRBJ2-1,ASSFNGGDEQF
-,-,TRBV9,TRBJ1-6,ASSATGTHSPLH
-,TRBD1,TRBV18,TRBJ1-2,ASSPQGADYGYT
-,TRBD1,TRBV18,TRBJ1-4,ASSRDSNEKLF
-,-,TRBV4-1,TRBJ1-2,ASSQARSVSYT
-,-,TRBV6-6,TRBJ2-1,ASSYFTTGGDNEQF
-,TRBD2,TRBV18,TRBJ2-5,ASSPPSGGAETQY
-,TRBD1,TRBV9,TRBJ2-1,ASSTRAGTGAYNEQF
-,-,TRBV5-1,TRBJ1-2,ASSLNLDGYT
-,TRBD1,TRBV2,TRBJ1-1,ASSGQGTEAF
-,-,TRBV19,TRBJ1-1,ASSSSRNTEAF
-,TRBD1,TRBV7-8,TRBJ1-5,ASSPQQGASNQPQH
-,-,TRBV19,TRBJ1-4,ASSTAPRDRPT
-,-,TRBV27,TRBJ2-7,ASSLSAGGEQY
-,-,TRBV19,TRBJ1-5,ASTQGGDFNQPQH
-,-,TRBV7-2,TRBJ2-7,ASSSVGGFSYEQY
once,TRBD1,TRBV12-3/TRBV12-4,TRBJ2-1,ASNRDSNEQF
-,-,TRBV6-5,TRBJ1-5,ASSTGQYSNQPQH
-,-,TRBV5-5,TRBJ1-6,ASSRPAEGSSYNSPLH
-,TRBD1,TRBV18,TRBJ1-4,ASSPSARTGAEKLF
-,TRBD1,TRBV4-2,TRBJ2-2,ASSQDWGQGTGGELF
-,-,TRBV3-1/TRBV3-2,TRBJ2-5,ASSQAAETQY
-,-,TRBV5-5,TRBJ1-5,ASSWATREGPQH
-,TRBD1,TRBV5-4,TRBJ2-7,ASSSQTGGYSYEQY
-,-,TRBV4-1,TRBJ1-2,ASSQDTDGYGYT
once,TRBD1,TRBV24-1,TRBJ2-1,ATSDFGAGGGDNEQF
-,-,TRBV6-5,TRBJ1-2,ASSYSWDTALT
-,-,TRBV13,TRBJ1-1,ASSLGGDYYNTEAF
-,-,TRBV7-2,TRBJ2-6,ALRAPGANVLT
-,-,TRBV27,TRBJ2-7,ASSPWTDSPSYEQY
-,-,TRBV19,TRBJ2-2,ASTGGPWENTGELF
-,-,TRBV9,TRBJ2-7,ASSVLGAGYEQY
-,TRBD1,TRBV3-1/TRBV3-2,TRBJ1-4,ASTGGTGEEKLF
-,-,TRBV6-5,TRBJ2-2,ASSYARKNTGELF
-,-,TRBV19,TRBJ1-4,ASSPRGANEKLF
-,TRBD1,TRBV27,TRBJ1-1,ASSLTSGTANTEAF
-,-,TRBV29-1,TRBJ1-2,SVEQGTYGYT
-,-,TRBV10-1,TRBJ1-2,ASSESRGYGYT
-,TRBD1,TRBV18,TRBJ1-3,ASSPTGTGGNTIY
-,TRBD1,TRBV4-3,TRBJ1-2,ASSRRTGGSTTYGYT
-,TRBD1,TRBV29-1,TRBJ1-1,SGKGQGGRNTEAF
-,-,TRBV27,TRBJ2-7,ASSWQGTYEQY
-,-,TRBV7-9,TRBJ2-3,ASSLPIAGGDIDTQY
-,-,TRBV2,TRBJ2-2,ASRKRDRANTGELF
once,TRBD1,TRBV10-2,TRBJ2-1,ASKPGQIYNEQF
-,TRBD1,TRBV5-6,TRBJ2-3,ASSLRQGVNTDTQY
-,-,TRBV6-1,TRBJ1-5,ASSDRGSGHQPQH
-,-,TRBV19,TRBJ2-7,ASSIVEGTPEQY
-,TRBD1,TRBV18,TRBJ2-6,ASSLTGDGANVLT
-,-,TRBV19,TRBJ1-5,ASSPHRFDSNQPQH
-,-,TRBV6-5,TRBJ1-1,ASSYGRTEAF
-,TRBD1,TRBV11-2,TRBJ1-1,ASSLAGRGRPEAF
-,-,TRBV24-1,TRBJ2-7,ATSEGPYEQY
-,TRBD1,TRBV3-1/TRBV3-2,TRBJ2-7,ASSQRTGPYEQY